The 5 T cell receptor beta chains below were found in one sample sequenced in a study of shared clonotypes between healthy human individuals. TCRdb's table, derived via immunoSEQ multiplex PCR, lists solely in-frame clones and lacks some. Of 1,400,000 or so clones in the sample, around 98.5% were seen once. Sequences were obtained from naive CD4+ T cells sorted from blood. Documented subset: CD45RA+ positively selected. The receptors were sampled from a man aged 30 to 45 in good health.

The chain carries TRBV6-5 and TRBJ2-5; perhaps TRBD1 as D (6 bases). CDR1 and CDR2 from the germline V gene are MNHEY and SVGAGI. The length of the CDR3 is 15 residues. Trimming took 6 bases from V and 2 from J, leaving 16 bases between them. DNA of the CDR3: TGTGCCAGCAGCTCCTACAGGGCCGGGCAAGAGACCCAGTACTTC. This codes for CASSSYRAGQETQYF.

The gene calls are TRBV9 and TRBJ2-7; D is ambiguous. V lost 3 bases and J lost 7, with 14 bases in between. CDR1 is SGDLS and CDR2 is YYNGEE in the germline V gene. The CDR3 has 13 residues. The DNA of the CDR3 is TGTGCCAGCAGCGGACACAGTTTCGGGGAGCAGTACTTC. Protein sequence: CASSGHSFGEQYF.

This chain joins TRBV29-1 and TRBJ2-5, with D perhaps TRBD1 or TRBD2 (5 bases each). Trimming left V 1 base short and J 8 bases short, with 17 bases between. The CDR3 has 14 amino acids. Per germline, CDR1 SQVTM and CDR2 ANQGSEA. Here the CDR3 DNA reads TGCAGCGTTGAAGGGGGGATGTCGGGGTTTACCCAGTACTTC. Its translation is CSVEGGMSGFTQYF.

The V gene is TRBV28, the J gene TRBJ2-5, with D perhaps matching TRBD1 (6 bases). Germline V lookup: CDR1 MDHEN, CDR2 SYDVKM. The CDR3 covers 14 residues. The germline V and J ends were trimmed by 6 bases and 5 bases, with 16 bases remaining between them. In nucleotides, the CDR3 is TGTGCCAGCAGCCTACCGATGGGGGCTGAGACCCAGTACTTC. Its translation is CASSLPMGAETQYF.

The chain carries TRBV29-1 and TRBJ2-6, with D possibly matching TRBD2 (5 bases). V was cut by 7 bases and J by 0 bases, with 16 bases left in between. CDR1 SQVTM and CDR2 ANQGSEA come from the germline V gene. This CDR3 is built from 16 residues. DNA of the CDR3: TGCAGCGAGAGGCCCGGGATTAGCTCTGGGGCCAACGTCCTGACTTTC. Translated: CSERPGISSGANVLTF.